One sample yielded the 3 T cell receptor beta chains listed below, sequenced in a study of T cells in localized non-small cell lung cancer. TCRdb's table, derived via immunoSEQ multiplex PCR, lists solely in-frame clones and lacks some. The sample lists tens of thousands of clones; about four fifths were seen once. The source was PBMCs, collected before any cancer treatment. These TCRs come from a man aged 35 to 70 with stage II lung adenocarcinoma.

The chain is built from TRBV19 and TRBJ1-2; 8 bases are shared with TRBD1. CDR3 length: 14 amino acids. In germline, CDR1 is LNHDA, CDR2 SQIVND (reference sequence). The V gene end was trimmed by 0 bases and the J gene end by 12 bases; junction bases not matched to a gene: 9. The DNA of the CDR3 is TGTGCCAGTAGTATAGATTGGACAGGGAGGTCGCACACCTTC. Its translation: CASSIDWTGRSHTF.

V usage is TRBV6-1 and J usage is TRBJ2-5; 13 nucleotides match TRBD2. CDR1 is MNHNS and CDR2 is SASEGT in the germline V gene. The J segment lost 7 bases and the V segment lost 6 bases, leaving 5 bases of the junction unmatched. The CDR3 extends over 14 amino acids. The CDR3 loop is CASSTSGRVATQYF. DNA of the CDR3: TGTGCCAGCAGCACTAGCGGGAGGGTAGCGACCCAGTACTTC.

The V and J genes are TRBV5-1 and TRBJ1-5; TRBD1 matches at 8 bases. V lost 2 bases and J lost 11; bases outside the gene matches: 6. CDR1 is SGHRS and CDR2 is YFSETQ in the germline V gene. The CDR3 extends over 13 amino acids. The DNA for the CDR3 is TGCGCCAGCAGCTTTAATGGGGGACAGGCCCAGCATTTT. Its translation: CASSFNGGQAQHF.